A selection of T cell receptor beta chains follows, all from one sample in a study of CD8 T cells in ankylosing spondylitis. TCRdb re-called the 5' RACE reads with MiXCR, one entry per CDR3 protein. The table lists about 540,000 distinct CDR3 sequences, 10% to 15% of them singletons. Sequences were obtained from blood, either unsorted or a sorted T cell fraction (not recorded which). These TCRs come from a male donor with ankylosing spondylitis. Each CDR3 is given with its conserved first and last residue. Fields, in order: V gene, clone size, J gene, D gene, CDR3 protein, CDR3 DNA. The D gene is left open where the match is weak. Only some rows state a clone size, as once, few, many or a class for expanded clones.

TRBV20-1	few	TRBJ1-5	TRBD1	CSARTTGGQPQHF	TGCAGTGCACGTACGACAGGGGGCCAGCCCCAGCATTTT
TRBV10-3	few	TRBJ1-1	TRBD1	CANSGQGNTEAFF	TGTGCCAACTCGGGACAGGGGAACACTGAAGCTTTCTTT
TRBV29-1	few	TRBJ2-3	-	CSVEEGVGTDTQYF	TGCAGCGTTGAAGAGGGGGTCGGCACAGATACGCAGTATTTT
TRBV7-9	-	TRBJ1-1	-	CASSPRYITGESTEAFF	TGTGCCAGCAGCCCCCGCTATATAACAGGCGAGAGCACTGAAGCTTTCTTT
TRBV15	-	TRBJ2-5	-	CATSSRLQETQYF	TGTGCCACCAGCAGCAGGTTACAAGAGACCCAGTACTTC
TRBV2	-	TRBJ2-2	TRBD2	CASSGLAGPTGELFF	TGTGCCAGCAGTGGACTAGCGGGACCCACCGGGGAGCTGTTTTTT
TRBV20-1	few	TRBJ1-5	-	CSASPTQPQHF	TGCAGTGCCAGCCCTACCCAGCCCCAGCATTTT
TRBV6-1	few	TRBJ2-3	-	CASSRDVSAADTQYF	TGTGCCAGCAGTAGGGACGTTAGCGCAGCAGATACGCAGTATTTT
TRBV10-3	few	TRBJ2-7	TRBD1	CAISGDSSYEQYF	TGTGCCATCAGTGGGGACAGCTCCTACGAGCAGTACTTC
TRBV7-2	few	TRBJ2-6	-	CASSRDSSAGANVLTF	TGTGCCAGCAGCCGTGACAGTTCCGCTGGGGCCAACGTCCTGACTTTC
TRBV29-1	few	TRBJ2-7	-	CSVENLGSYEQYF	TGCAGCGTTGAAAATCTGGGCTCCTACGAGCAGTACTTC
TRBV20-1	medium-sized	TRBJ2-1	-	CSARYNEQFF	TGCAGTGCTAGATACAATGAGCAGTTCTTC
TRBV5-1	-	TRBJ2-3	-	CASSTSRQADFTDTQYF	TGCGCCAGCAGCACTTCCCGACAGGCGGATTTTACAGATACGCAGTATTTT
TRBV12-3/TRBV12-4	many	TRBJ2-5	-	CASSGYRAETQYF	TGTGCCAGCAGTGGGTACAGGGCTGAGACCCAGTACTTC
TRBV4-1	-	TRBJ2-6	-	CASSTIRGGDPFFSGANVLTF	TGCGCCAGCAGCACCATCAGGGGAGGGGACCCTTTTTTCTCTGGGGCCAACGTCCTGACTTTC
TRBV12-3/TRBV12-4	-	TRBJ2-3	-	CASRARAQDTQYF	TGTGCCAGTAGGGCTAGAGCCCAAGATACGCAGTATTTT
TRBV7-9	few	TRBJ2-3	TRBD1	CASSAGQGGTDTQYF	TGTGCCAGCAGCGCTGGACAGGGTGGCACAGATACGCAGTATTTT
TRBV15	-	TRBJ2-7	-	CATSRDGAHSYEQYF	TGTGCCACCAGCAGAGATGGGGCCCACTCCTACGAGCAGTACTTC
TRBV7-9	-	TRBJ1-5	-	CASSPAARRNNQPQHF	TGTGCCAGCAGCCCAGCCGCACGGAGGAACAATCAGCCCCAGCATTTT
TRBV5-1	once	TRBJ2-6	TRBD1	CASSSTGAGSGANVLTF	TGCGCCAGCAGCTCCACAGGGGCCGGATCTGGGGCCAACGTCCTGACTTTC
TRBV7-9	-	TRBJ1-2	-	CASSLYRGAGYTF	TGTGCCAGCAGCTTATACCGGGGGGCTGGCTACACCTTC
TRBV20-1	many	TRBJ2-6	-	CSARVPGANVLTF	TGCAGTGCTAGAGTGCCCGGGGCCAACGTCCTGACTTTC
TRBV24-1	-	TRBJ2-1	TRBD1	CATGVTGTEYNEQFF	TGTGCCACCGGCGTTACCGGGACAGAGTACAATGAGCAGTTCTTC
TRBV11-2	few	TRBJ2-3	TRBD2	CASSLSGGRGTDTQYF	TGTGCCAGCAGCTTATCGGGCGGGAGAGGCACAGATACGCAGTATTTT
TRBV6-1	-	TRBJ2-2	TRBD2	CASRTSANTGELFF	TGTGCCAGCAGAACTAGCGCGAACACCGGGGAGCTGTTTTTT
TRBV20-1	-	TRBJ2-1	TRBD2	CSAITSGVNNEQFF	TGCAGTGCTATTACTAGCGGGGTAAACAATGAGCAGTTCTTC
TRBV7-6	-	TRBJ1-5	-	CASSSSNSNQPQHF	TGTGCCAGCAGTTCATCTAATAGCAATCAGCCCCAGCATTTT
TRBV7-8	once	TRBJ2-2	-	CASSPLEHTGGELFF	TGTGCCAGCAGCCCACTGGAACACACTGGCGGGGAGCTGTTTTTT
TRBV20-1	few	TRBJ1-2	TRBD1	CSARTGTAYGYTF	TGCAGTGCTAGAACCGGGACAGCCTATGGCTACACCTTC
TRBV5-1	few	TRBJ2-1	-	CASSPSQEREQFF	TGCGCCAGCAGCCCCAGCCAAGAGAGAGAGCAGTTCTTC
TRBV5-1	-	TRBJ2-6	-	CASSLGGASGANVLTF	TGCGCCAGCAGCTTGGGGGGGGCCTCTGGGGCCAACGTCCTGACTTTC
TRBV3-1	many	TRBJ1-1	-	CASSLREGGTEAFF	TGTGCCAGCAGCCTCAGAGAAGGCGGCACTGAAGCTTTCTTT
TRBV2	-	TRBJ1-2	-	CASKRAGVNYGYTF	TGTGCCAGCAAAAGAGCGGGGGTTAACTATGGCTACACCTTC
TRBV20-1	-	TRBJ2-7	TRBD2	CSARPVLRETSYEQYF	TGCAGTGCTAGACCCGTCTTGCGGGAGACATCCTACGAGCAGTACTTC
TRBV12-3/TRBV12-4	many	TRBJ2-3	TRBD2	CASSIPLAGVGDTQYF	TGTGCCAGCAGTATACCCCTAGCGGGAGTTGGAGATACGCAGTATTTT
TRBV5-1	-	TRBJ2-4	-	CASSLDGARGTKNIQYF	TGCGCCAGCAGCTTGGACGGGGCTCGCGGGACAAAAAACATTCAGTACTTC
TRBV3-1	few	TRBJ1-3	-	CASSQRNRADGNTIYF	TGTGCCAGCAGCCAGAGGAACAGGGCTGATGGAAACACCATATATTTT
TRBV28	-	TRBJ2-1	TRBD2	CASSSIAGPGGDEQFF	TGTGCCAGCAGCTCTATAGCGGGACCCGGCGGGGATGAGCAGTTCTTC
TRBV2	-	TRBJ1-5	-	CASSGTMKQPQHF	TGTGCCAGCAGCGGGACTATGAAACAGCCCCAGCATTTT
TRBV4-1	few	TRBJ2-1	TRBD1	CASRTTRTGGISEQFF	TGCGCCAGCCGTACGACGAGGACAGGGGGCATAAGTGAGCAGTTCTTC
TRBV5-8	few	TRBJ1-1	-	CASSLQGSRTEAFF	TGTGCCAGCAGCTTGCAGGGATCAAGAACTGAAGCTTTCTTT
TRBV7-9	-	TRBJ2-1	-	CASSSNFNSYNEQFF	TGTGCCAGCAGCTCTAACTTCAACTCCTACAATGAGCAGTTCTTC
TRBV27	-	TRBJ1-4	TRBD1	CASSSPGQGREKLFF	TGTGCCAGCAGTTCCCCGGGACAGGGGAGGGAAAAACTGTTTTTT
TRBV7-2	many	TRBJ2-5	-	CASSRAGVQETQYF	TGTGCCAGCAGCCGAGCCGGGGTTCAAGAGACCCAGTACTTC
TRBV6-5	many	TRBJ2-2	-	CASSRGGGELFF	TGTGCCAGCAGTCGAGGGGGCGGGGAGCTGTTTTTT
TRBV7-2	-	TRBJ2-7	-	CASSLRGTHRYEQYF	TGTGCCAGCAGCTTACGGGGGACCCATCGCTACGAGCAGTACTTC
TRBV13	few	TRBJ2-3	-	CASSLGPGGVSDTQYF	TGTGCCAGCAGCTTGGGGCCCGGTGGAGTTTCTGATACGCAGTATTTT
TRBV9	-	TRBJ2-2	-	CASSVGNPTGELFF	TGTGCCAGCAGCGTAGGCAACCCCACCGGGGAGCTGTTTTTT
TRBV6-1	-	TRBJ2-2	TRBD2	CASRPRGSVSNTGELFF	TGTGCCAGCAGACCCCGCGGGAGCGTTAGTAACACCGGGGAGCTGTTTTTT
TRBV7-8	few	TRBJ2-4	TRBD1	CASSSEEGTGVPRAKNIQYF	TGTGCCAGCAGCTCAGAAGAAGGGACAGGTGTGCCGCGCGCCAAAAACATTCAGTACTTC